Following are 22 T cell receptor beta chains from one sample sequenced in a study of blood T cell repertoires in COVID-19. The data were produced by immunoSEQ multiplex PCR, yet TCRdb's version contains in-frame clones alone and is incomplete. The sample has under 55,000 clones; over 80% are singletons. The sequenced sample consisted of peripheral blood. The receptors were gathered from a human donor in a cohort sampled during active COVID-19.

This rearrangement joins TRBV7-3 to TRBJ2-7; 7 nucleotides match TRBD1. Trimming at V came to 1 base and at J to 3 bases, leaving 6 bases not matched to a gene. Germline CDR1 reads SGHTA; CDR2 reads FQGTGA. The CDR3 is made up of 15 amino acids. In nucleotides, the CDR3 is TGTGCCAGCAGCTTAAGTACAGGGGCCAACTACGAGCAGTACTTC. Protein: CASSLSTGANYEQYF.

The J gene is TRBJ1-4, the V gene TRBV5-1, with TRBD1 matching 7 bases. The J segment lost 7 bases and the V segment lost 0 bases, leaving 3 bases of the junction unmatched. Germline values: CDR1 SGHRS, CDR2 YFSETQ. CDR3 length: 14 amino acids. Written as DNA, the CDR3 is TGCGCCAGCAGCTTGGTCGGGACAGTTGAAAAACTGTTTTTT. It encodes CASSLVGTVEKLFF.

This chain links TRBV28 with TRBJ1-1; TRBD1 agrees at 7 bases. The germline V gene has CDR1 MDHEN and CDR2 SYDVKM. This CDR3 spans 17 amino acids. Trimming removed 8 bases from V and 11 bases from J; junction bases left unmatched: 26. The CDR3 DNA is TGTGCCAGCTCTTTCGGCCCCACAGGGGATTCCGGACCGAGGGCTTTCTTT. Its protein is CASSFGPTGDSGPRAFF.

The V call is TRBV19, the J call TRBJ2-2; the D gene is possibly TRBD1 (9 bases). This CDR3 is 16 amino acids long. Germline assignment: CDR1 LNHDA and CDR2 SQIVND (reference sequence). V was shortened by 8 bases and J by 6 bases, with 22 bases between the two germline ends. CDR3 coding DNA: TGTGCCAGTCGACCGGGGGGGACAGGGCCCTCCGGGGAGCTGTTTTTT. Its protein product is CASRPGGTGPSGELFF.

CDR3 amino acids: CASSGTGGRELFF. CDR3 nucleotide sequence: TGTGCCAGCAGTGGGACAGGGGGTCGGGAGCTGTTTTTT. The chain links TRBV4-2 to TRBJ2-2; 11 bases fit TRBD1. With 6 bases clipped from V and 9 bases from J, the junction kept 3 bases outside the gene matches. In germline, CDR1 is LGHNA, CDR2 YNFKEQ. The CDR3 extends over 13 amino acids.

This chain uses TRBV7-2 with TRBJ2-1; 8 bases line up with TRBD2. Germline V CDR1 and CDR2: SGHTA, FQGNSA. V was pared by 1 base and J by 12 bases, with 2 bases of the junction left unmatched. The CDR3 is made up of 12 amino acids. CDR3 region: CASSLERGPQFF. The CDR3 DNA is TGTGCCAGCAGCTTAGAGCGGGGGCCGCAGTTCTTC.

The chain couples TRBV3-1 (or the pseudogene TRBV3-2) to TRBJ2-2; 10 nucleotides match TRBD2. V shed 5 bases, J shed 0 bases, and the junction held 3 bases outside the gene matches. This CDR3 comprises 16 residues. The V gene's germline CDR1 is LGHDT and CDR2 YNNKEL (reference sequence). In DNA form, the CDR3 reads TGTGCCAGCAGCTATACTAGCGGGACGAACACCGGGGAGCTGTTTTTT. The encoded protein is CASSYTSGTNTGELFF.

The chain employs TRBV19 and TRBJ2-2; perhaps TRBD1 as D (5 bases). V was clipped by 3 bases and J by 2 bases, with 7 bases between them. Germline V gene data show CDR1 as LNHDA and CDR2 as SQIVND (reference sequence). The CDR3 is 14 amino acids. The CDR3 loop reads CASSIRTNTGELFF. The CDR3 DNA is TGTGCCAGTAGTATCCGGACAAACACCGGGGAGCTGTTTTTT.

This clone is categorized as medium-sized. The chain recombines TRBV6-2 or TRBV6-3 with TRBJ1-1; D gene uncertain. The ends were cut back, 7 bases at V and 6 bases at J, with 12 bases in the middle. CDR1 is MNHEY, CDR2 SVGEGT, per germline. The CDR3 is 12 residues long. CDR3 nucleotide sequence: TGTGCCAGCACCCCTCCCGGGGCTGAAGCTTTCTTT. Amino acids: CASTPPGAEAFF.

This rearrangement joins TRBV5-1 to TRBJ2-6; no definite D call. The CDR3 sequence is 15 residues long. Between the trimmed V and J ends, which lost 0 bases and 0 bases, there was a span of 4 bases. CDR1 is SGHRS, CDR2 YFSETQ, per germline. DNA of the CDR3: TGCGCCAGCAGCTTGGGGCACTCTGGGGCCAACGTCCTGACTTTC. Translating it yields CASSLGHSGANVLTF. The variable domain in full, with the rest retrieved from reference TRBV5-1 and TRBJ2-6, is KAGVTQTPRYLIKTRGQQVTLSCSPISGHRSVSWYQQTPGQGLQFLFEYFSETQRNKGNFPGRFSGRQFSNSRSEMNVSTLELGDSALYLCASSLGHSGANVLTFGAGSRLTVL.

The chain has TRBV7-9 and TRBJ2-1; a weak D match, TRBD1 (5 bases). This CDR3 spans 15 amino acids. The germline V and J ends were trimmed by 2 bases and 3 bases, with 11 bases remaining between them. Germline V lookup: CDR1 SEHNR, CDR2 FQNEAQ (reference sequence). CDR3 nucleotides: TGTGCCAGCAGCTTAACAGGTACACTCTACAATGAGCAGTTCTTC. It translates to CASSLTGTLYNEQFF.

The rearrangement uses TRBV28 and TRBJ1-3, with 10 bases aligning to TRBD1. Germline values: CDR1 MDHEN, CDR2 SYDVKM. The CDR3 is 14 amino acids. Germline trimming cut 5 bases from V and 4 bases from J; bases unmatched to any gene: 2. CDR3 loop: CASSRDRGGNTIYF. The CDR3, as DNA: TGTGCCAGCAGTCGGGACAGGGGCGGAAACACCATATATTTT.

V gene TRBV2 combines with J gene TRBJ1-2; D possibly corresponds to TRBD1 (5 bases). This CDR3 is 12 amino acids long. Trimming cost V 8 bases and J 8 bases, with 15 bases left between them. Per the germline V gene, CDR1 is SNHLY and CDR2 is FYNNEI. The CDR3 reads CASGGGEEGYTF. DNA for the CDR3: TGTGCCAGCGGCGGGGGGGAGGAGGGCTACACCTTC. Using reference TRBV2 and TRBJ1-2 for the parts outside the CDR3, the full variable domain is EPEVTQTPSHQVTQMGQEVILRCVPISNHLYFYWYRQILGQKVEFLVSFYNNEISEKSEIFDDQFSVERPDGSNFTLKIRSTKLEDSAMYFCASGGGEEGYTFGSGTRLTVV.

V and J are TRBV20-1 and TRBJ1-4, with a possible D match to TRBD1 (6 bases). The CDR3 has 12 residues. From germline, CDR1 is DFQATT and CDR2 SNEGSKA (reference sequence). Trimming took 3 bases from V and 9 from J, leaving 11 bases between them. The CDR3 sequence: CSASLQGKKLFF. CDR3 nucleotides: TGCAGTGCTAGTTTACAGGGTAAAAAACTGTTTTTT.

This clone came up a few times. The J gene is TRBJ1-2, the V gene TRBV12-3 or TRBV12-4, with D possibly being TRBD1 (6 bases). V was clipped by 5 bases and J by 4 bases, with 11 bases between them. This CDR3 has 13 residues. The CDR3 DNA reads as TGTGCCAGCAGTCCGCAGGGGACCTATGGCTACACCTTC. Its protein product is CASSPQGTYGYTF.

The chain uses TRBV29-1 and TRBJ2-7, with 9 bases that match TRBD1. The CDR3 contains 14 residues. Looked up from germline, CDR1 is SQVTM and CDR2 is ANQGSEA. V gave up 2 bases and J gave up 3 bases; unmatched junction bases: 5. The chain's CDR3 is CSVERGQGSYEQYF. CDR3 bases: TGCAGCGTTGAACGGGGACAGGGTAGCTACGAGCAGTACTTC.

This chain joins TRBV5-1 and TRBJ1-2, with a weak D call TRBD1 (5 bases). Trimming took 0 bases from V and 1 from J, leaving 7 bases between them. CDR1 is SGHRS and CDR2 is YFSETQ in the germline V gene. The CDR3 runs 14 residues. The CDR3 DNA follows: TGCGCCAGCAGCTTGGAGGGGATTAACTATGGCTACACCTTC. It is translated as CASSLEGINYGYTF.

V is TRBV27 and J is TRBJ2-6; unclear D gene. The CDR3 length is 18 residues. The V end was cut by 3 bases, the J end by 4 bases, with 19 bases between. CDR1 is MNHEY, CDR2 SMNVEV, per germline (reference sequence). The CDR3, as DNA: TGTGCCAGCAGTTTTCGTGTCCCTGGCCTCTTGGGGGCCAACGTCCTGACTTTC. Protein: CASSFRVPGLLGANVLTF.

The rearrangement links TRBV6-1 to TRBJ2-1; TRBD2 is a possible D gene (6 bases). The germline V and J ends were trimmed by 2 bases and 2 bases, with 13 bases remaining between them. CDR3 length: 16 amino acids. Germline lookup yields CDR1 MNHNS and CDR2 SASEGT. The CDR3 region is CASSELVSGTYNEQFF. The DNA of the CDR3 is TGTGCCAGCAGTGAATTGGTTAGCGGTACCTACAATGAGCAGTTCTTC.

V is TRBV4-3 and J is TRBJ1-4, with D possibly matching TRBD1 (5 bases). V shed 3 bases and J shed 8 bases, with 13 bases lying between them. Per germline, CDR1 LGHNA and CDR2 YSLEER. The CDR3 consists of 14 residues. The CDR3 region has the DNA TGCGCCAGCAGCCATCTCCGGGGGGACGAAAAACTGTTTTTT. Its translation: CASSHLRGDEKLFF.

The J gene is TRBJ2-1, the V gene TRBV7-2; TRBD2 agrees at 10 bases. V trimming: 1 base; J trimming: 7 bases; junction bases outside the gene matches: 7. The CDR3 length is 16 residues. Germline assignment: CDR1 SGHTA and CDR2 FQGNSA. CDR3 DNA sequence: TGTGCCAGCAGCTTAGAGCGAGCGGGGGGGACTAATGAGCAGTTCTTC. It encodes CASSLERAGGTNEQFF. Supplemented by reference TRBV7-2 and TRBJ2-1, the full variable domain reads GAGVSQSPSNKVTEKGKDVELRCDPISGHTALYWYRQSLGQGLEFLIYFQGNSAPDKSGLPSDRFSAERTGGSVSTLTIQRTQQEDSAVYLCASSLERAGGTNEQFFGPGTRLTVL.

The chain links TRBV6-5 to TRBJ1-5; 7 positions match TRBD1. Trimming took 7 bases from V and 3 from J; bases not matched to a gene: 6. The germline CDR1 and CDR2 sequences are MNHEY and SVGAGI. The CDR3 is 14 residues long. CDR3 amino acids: CASILGQINQPQHF. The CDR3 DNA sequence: TGTGCCAGCATATTGGGACAGATCAATCAGCCCCAGCATTTT.